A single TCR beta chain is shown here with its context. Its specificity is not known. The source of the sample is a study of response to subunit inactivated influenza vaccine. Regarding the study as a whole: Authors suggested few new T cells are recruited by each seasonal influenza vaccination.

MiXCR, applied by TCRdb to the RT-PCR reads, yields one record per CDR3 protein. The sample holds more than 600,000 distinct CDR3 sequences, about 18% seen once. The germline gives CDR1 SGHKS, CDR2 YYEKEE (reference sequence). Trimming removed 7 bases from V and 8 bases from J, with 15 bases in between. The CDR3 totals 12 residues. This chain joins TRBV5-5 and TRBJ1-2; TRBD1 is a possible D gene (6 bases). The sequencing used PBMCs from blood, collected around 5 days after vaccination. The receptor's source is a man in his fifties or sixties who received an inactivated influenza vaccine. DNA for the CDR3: TGTGCCAGCCTATCGGACAGACTCGGCTACACCTTC. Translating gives CASLSDRLGYTF.